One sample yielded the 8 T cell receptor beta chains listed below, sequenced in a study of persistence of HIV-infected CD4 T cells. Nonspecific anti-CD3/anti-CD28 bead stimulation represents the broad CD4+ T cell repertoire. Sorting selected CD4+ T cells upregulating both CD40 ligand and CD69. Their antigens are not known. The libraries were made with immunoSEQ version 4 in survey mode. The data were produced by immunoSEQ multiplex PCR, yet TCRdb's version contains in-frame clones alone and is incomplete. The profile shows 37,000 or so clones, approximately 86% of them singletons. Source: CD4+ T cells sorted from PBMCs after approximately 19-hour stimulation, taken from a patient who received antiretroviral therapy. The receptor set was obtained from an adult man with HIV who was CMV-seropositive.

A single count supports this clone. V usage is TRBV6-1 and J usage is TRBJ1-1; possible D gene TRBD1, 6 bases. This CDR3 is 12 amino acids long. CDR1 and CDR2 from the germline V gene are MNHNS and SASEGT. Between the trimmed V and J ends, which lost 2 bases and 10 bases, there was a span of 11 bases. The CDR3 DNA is TGTGCCAGCAGTGAAAGGGGGGGACGAGCTTTCTTT. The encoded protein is CASSERGGRAFF.

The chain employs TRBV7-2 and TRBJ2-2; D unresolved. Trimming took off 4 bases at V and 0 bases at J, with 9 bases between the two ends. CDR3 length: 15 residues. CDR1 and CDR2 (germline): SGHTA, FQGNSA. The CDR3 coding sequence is TGTGCCAGCAGCTCCACCCCCTCGAACACCGGGGAGCTGTTTTTT. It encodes CASSSTPSNTGELFF.

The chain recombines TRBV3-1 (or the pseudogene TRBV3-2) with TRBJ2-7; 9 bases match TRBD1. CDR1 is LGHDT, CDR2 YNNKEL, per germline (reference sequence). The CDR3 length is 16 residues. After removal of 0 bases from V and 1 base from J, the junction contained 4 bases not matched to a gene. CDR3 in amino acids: CASSQDRGQGSYEQYF. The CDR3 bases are TGTGCCAGCAGCCAAGATAGAGGACAGGGGTCCTACGAGCAGTACTTC.

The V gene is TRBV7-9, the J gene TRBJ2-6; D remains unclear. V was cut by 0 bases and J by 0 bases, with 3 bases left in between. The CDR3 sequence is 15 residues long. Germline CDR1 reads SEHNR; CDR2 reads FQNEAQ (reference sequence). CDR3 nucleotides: TGTGCCAGCAGCTTAGCCCCCTCTGGGGCCAACGTCCTGACTTTC. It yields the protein CASSLAPSGANVLTF.

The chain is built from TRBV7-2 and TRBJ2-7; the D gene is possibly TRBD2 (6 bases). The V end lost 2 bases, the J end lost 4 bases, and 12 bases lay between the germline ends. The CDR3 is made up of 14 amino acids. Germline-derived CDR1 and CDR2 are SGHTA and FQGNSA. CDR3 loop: CASSLTSQGYEQYF. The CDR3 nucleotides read TGTGCCAGCAGCTTAACTAGCCAAGGGTACGAGCAGTACTTC.

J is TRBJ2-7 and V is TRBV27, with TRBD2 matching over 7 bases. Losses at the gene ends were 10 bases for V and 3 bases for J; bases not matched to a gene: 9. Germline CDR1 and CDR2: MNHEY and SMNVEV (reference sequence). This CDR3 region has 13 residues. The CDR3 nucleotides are TGTGCCACGAGGGGAGGGTTGGGCTACGAGCAGTACTTC. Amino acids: CATRGGLGYEQYF.

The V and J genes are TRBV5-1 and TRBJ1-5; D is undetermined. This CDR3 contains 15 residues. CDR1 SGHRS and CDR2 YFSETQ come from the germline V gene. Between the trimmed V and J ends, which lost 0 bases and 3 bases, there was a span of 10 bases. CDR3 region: CASSLGLSPNQPQHF. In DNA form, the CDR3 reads TGCGCCAGCAGCTTGGGGCTGTCCCCCAATCAGCCCCAGCATTTT. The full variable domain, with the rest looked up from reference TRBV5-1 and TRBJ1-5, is KAGVTQTPRYLIKTRGQQVTLSCSPISGHRSVSWYQQTPGQGLQFLFEYFSETQRNKGNFPGRFSGRQFSNSRSEMNVSTLELGDSALYLCASSLGLSPNQPQHFGDGTRLSIL.

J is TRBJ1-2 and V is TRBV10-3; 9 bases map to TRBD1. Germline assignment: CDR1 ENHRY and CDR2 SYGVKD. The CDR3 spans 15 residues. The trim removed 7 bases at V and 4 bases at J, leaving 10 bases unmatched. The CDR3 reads CAINNRDREFYGYTF. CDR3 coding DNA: TGTGCCATCAACAACCGGGACAGGGAGTTCTATGGCTACACCTTC.